The subject of this entry is one T cell receptor (beta chain). There are 17 residues in the CDR3. CDR1 is SEHNR and CDR2 is FQNEAQ in the germline V gene (reference sequence). Trimming removed 5 bases from V and 7 bases from J; junction bases left unmatched: 9. The record originates from a study of blood T cell repertoires in COVID-19. Source study methods: Amplification of reference gene primers provided the estimated nucleated cell counts. Clones were sequenced by immunoSEQ multiplex PCR, and TCRdb holds only the in-frame ones, with some missing. V and J calls and clone size follow that table, whereas D and trimming were derived from the DNA. The table has about 190,000 clones, roughly 90% seen once.

The TCR sequence derives from a man in his fifties or sixties with acute or convalescent COVID-19. Sequences were obtained from peripheral blood. The gene calls are TRBV7-9 and TRBJ2-2; 14 bases map to TRBD2. The CDR3: CASSRKGLAGVDGELFF. DNA for the CDR3: TGTGCCAGCAGCCGAAAGGGACTAGCGGGAGTTGACGGGGAGCTGTTTTTT.